This TCR beta chain was identified during a study of shared clonotypes between healthy human individuals. Study context: Plates per donor: three CD4 naive, three CD4 memory, two CD8 naive, one CD8 memory.

Genomic DNA of every subset was divided equally among multiple immunoSEQ plates. This table comes from immunoSEQ multiplex PCR, and its TCRdb copy is limited to in-frame clones, with some not included. The repertoire holds approximately 500,000 clones, with around 96% as singletons. J lost 3 bases, V lost 2 bases, and 4 bases had no gene match. This CDR3 has 14 amino acids. In germline, CDR1 is LNHNV, CDR2 YYDKDF (reference sequence). The source material was naive CD4+ T cells sorted from blood. Subset described: CD45RA+ positively selected. The sequence derives from a woman aged 25 to 45 in good health. The rearrangement joins TRBV15 to TRBJ2-7; 7 nucleotides match TRBD2. Written as DNA, the CDR3 is TGTGCCACCAGCAGACTTAGCGGGCTCTACGAGCAGTACTTC. Protein sequence: CATSRLSGLYEQYF.